The 19 T cell receptor beta chains listed next were all sequenced from one sample in a study of T cell clones after liver transplantation. TCRdb's copy holds only in-frame clones and misses some; the assay was immunoSEQ multiplex PCR. This sample carries about 21,000 clones, 85% to 95% of them seen once, and the ten largest clones take 20% to 25%. The sequencing here drew on CD8+ T cells from blood, taken approximately 27 months after liver transplant. The source of these receptors is a human patient who received a liver transplant. Some of the T cells may derive from the graft donor.

This chain joins TRBV10-3 and TRBJ2-5; tentatively, D is TRBD2 (7 bases). The CDR3 has 15 amino acids. V lost 2 bases, J lost 5 bases, and 15 bases lay in between. Germline loops: CDR1 ENHRY, CDR2 SYGVKD. For the CDR3, the DNA is TGTGCCATCAGTGAGGTCGGGGGGCGCCGGGAGACCCAGTACTTC. Translating gives CAISEVGGRRETQYF.

This chain connects TRBV4-1 to TRBJ2-1; 7 positions agree with TRBD2. The CDR3 extends over 15 amino acids. With V trimmed by 0 bases and J by 8 bases, 7 bases remained unmatched. Per germline, CDR1 MGHRA and CDR2 YSYEKL. CDR3 in DNA: TGCGCCAGCAGCCAAGAAGCGGGAAGGCTGGATGAGCAGTTCTTC. Translation gives CASSQEAGRLDEQFF.

This chain links TRBV30 with TRBJ1-4; 7 bases agree with TRBD1. Germline V gene lookup returns CDR1 GTSNPN and CDR2 SVGIG (reference sequence). V was clipped by 6 bases and J by 7 bases; unmatched bases: 11. The CDR3 is 14 amino acids. The CDR3 DNA reads TGTGCCTGTAAACAAAGGACAGGAATTGAAAAACTGTTTTTT. It yields the protein CACKQRTGIEKLFF.

The chain recombines TRBV6-1 with TRBJ2-5; TRBD2 is a possible D gene (6 bases). This CDR3 is built from 15 residues. Germline V gene lookup returns CDR1 MNHNS and CDR2 SASEGT. The V end was cut by 7 bases, the J end by 7 bases, with 22 bases between. The CDR3 loop is CASTPDLGGTGTQYF. The CDR3 nucleotides read TGTGCCAGCACTCCAGATTTGGGGGGAACGGGGACCCAGTACTTC.

The genes are TRBV25-1 and TRBJ2-3; D is perhaps TRBD1 (5 bases). V lost 3 bases to trimming and J lost 2 bases, with 12 bases between them. In germline, CDR1 is MGHDK, CDR2 SYGVNS. There are 15 residues in the CDR3. The CDR3 region has the DNA TGTGCCAGCAGTGATCGACAGTCACTCACAGATACGCAGTATTTT. Its translation: CASSDRQSLTDTQYF.

J is TRBJ2-2 and V is TRBV7-6, with D tentatively TRBD1 or TRBD2 (5 bases each). Trimming removed 1 base at V and 0 bases at J, with 6 bases between. CDR1 is SGHVS and CDR2 is FNYEAQ in the germline V gene. This CDR3 contains 15 residues. CDR3 sequence (DNA): TGTGCCAGCAGCTTAGGGGGGTCGAACACCGGGGAGCTGTTTTTT. It is translated as CASSLGGSNTGELFF.

The rearrangement links TRBV4-2 to TRBJ2-1; weak D call: TRBD2 (7 bases). V gave up 0 bases and J gave up 12 bases, with 12 bases separating them. The length of the CDR3 is 13 residues. Per the germline V gene, CDR1 is LGHNA and CDR2 is YNFKEQ. CDR3 sequence: CASSQDWGGWQFF. The DNA of the CDR3 is TGTGCCAGCAGCCAAGATTGGGGGGGCTGGCAGTTCTTC.

This chain links TRBV9 with TRBJ2-5, with 12 bases fitting TRBD1. Germline V lookup: CDR1 SGDLS, CDR2 YYNGEE. The ends lost 3 bases at V and 5 bases at J; junction bases unmatched: 5. This CDR3 is 15 amino acids long. Here the CDR3 DNA reads TGTGCCAGCAGCGGGGGACAGGGGGCATTGGAGACCCAGTACTTC. Protein product: CASSGGQGALETQYF.

This chain links TRBV13 with TRBJ2-7; 7 nucleotides align to TRBD2. Germline V gene sequence: CDR1 PRHDT, CDR2 FYEKMQ (reference sequence). With V trimmed by 3 bases and J by 2 bases, 10 bases remained unmatched. This CDR3 is 16 amino acids long. In nucleotides, the CDR3 is TGTGCCAGCAGCTTTAGTAGCGCGGGAGCTCCCTACGAGCAGTACTTC. This gives the protein CASSFSSAGAPYEQYF.

The chain combines TRBV29-1 with TRBJ2-1; TRBD2 is a possible D gene (6 bases). The CDR3 extends over 14 amino acids. The germline CDR1 and CDR2 sequences are SQVTM and ANQGSEA. Deletions cut 1 base from V and 7 bases from J, with 14 bases between. The CDR3 DNA is TGCAGCGTTGAAGTCCCCGTAGGAGGGAATGAGCAGTTCTTC. Its protein product is CSVEVPVGGNEQFF.

This clone appeared once. V is TRBV5-6 and J is TRBJ2-5; D possibly corresponds to TRBD2 (6 bases). The CDR3 is 13 amino acids. Trimming pared 7 bases from V and 5 bases from J, leaving 15 bases between. CDR1 is SGHDT, CDR2 YYEEEE, per germline. CDR3 protein: CASQGGLVETQYF. The CDR3 coding sequence is TGTGCCAGCCAAGGAGGGTTGGTGGAGACCCAGTACTTC. Using reference TRBV5-6 and TRBJ2-5 for the parts outside the CDR3, the full variable domain is DAGVTQSPTHLIKTRGQQVTLRCSPKSGHDTVSWYQQALGQGPQFIFQYYEEEERQRGNFPDRFSGHQFPNYSSELNVNALLLGDSALYLCASQGGLVETQYFGPGTRLLVL.

This chain links TRBV7-8 with TRBJ2-5; 7 bases line up with TRBD2. After removal of 7 bases from V and 2 bases from J, the junction contained 13 bases not matched to a gene. Germline V CDR1 and CDR2: SGHVS, FQNEAQ. This CDR3 is built from 16 residues. CDR3 sequence: CASTVRAGVRQETQYF. The CDR3, as DNA: TGTGCCAGCACCGTTAGGGCGGGAGTACGGCAAGAGACCCAGTACTTC.

The chain couples TRBV15 to TRBJ2-7, with 7 bases aligning to TRBD2. The CDR3 has 13 residues. CDR1 and CDR2 from the germline V gene are LNHNV and YYDKDF (reference sequence). With V trimmed by 10 bases and J by 1 base, 7 bases remained unmatched. Here the CDR3 reads CAIAGDRSYEQYF. The CDR3 DNA reads as TGTGCCATCGCGGGAGATCGGTCCTACGAGCAGTACTTC.

The J gene is TRBJ2-1, the V gene TRBV7-9; the match to TRBD2 covers 9 bases. The CDR3 is 16 amino acids. The germline V gene has CDR1 SEHNR and CDR2 FQNEAQ (reference sequence). V lost 5 bases to trimming and J lost 1 base; unmatched junction nucleotides: 6. CDR3 nucleotides: TGTGCCAGCAGCACCTCTAGCGGGAAGTCCTACAATGAGCAGTTCTTC. Protein product: CASSTSSGKSYNEQFF.

J is TRBJ1-2 and V is TRBV25-1, with a tentative D call TRBD1 (6 bases). Germline assignment: CDR1 MGHDK and CDR2 SYGVNS. Between the trimmed V and J ends, which lost 7 bases and 6 bases, there was a span of 12 bases. The CDR3 runs 12 residues. CDR3 in amino acids: CASNTGWNGYTF. The CDR3 DNA reads TGTGCCAGCAACACAGGGTGGAATGGCTACACCTTC.

This rearrangement joins TRBV9 to TRBJ2-3; D gene ambiguous. The CDR3 extends over 15 amino acids. V lost 4 bases, J lost 4 bases, and 16 bases lay in between. CDR1 SGDLS and CDR2 YYNGEE come from the germline V gene. The DNA for the CDR3 is TGTGCCAGCAGCCCAGACGGATCGGCCCCAGATACGCAGTATTTT. Encoded protein: CASSPDGSAPDTQYF.

This chain uses TRBV9 with TRBJ1-2; 12 bases are a match to TRBD1. Trimming at V came to 4 bases and at J to 8 bases, leaving 9 bases not matched to a gene. Germline assignment: CDR1 SGDLS and CDR2 YYNGEE. The CDR3 runs to 15 residues. DNA for the CDR3: TGTGCCAGCAGCCCGGGACAGGGGGCGTTCTGGGGCTACACCTTC. This codes for CASSPGQGAFWGYTF.

The CDR3 nucleotides are TGCGCCAGCAGCCCTGATCCTTTGAACACTGAAGCTTTCTTT. This translates into CASSPDPLNTEAFF. This chain links TRBV4-1 with TRBJ1-1; D is unresolved. Germline assignment: CDR1 MGHRA and CDR2 YSYEKL. Trimming took off 4 bases at V and 0 bases at J, with 9 bases between the two ends. CDR3 size: 14 residues.

The chain is built from TRBV7-9 and TRBJ2-7, with D unclear. V gave up 0 bases and J gave up 6 bases, with 15 bases separating them. Germline V gene lookup returns CDR1 SEHNR and CDR2 FQNEAQ (reference sequence). The CDR3 is made up of 15 amino acids. CDR3 coding DNA: TGTGCCAGCAGCTTAGCCCGAACCGGAATGGCCGAGCAGTACTTC. Its protein product is CASSLARTGMAEQYF. The whole variable domain, remainder taken from reference TRBV7-9 and TRBJ2-7, is DTGVSQNPRHKITKRGQNVTFRCDPISEHNRLYWYRQTLGQGPEFLTYFQNEAQLEKSRLLSDRFSAERPKGSFSTLEIQRTEQGDSAMYLCASSLARTGMAEQYFGPGTRLTVT.